This T cell receptor (beta chain) appears in the sequencing data of a study of neurological immune-mediated disorders. Overall study findings and caveats: The highest TCR clonal expansion occurred in HTLV-1-associated myelopathy; multiple sclerosis fell below healthy controls.

At least ten counts were recorded for this clonotype. Its specificity is unknown. The cDNA came from 5'RACE, which used 10-nucleotide random UMIs. Each sequencing run yielded over 190 million TCR-beta sequences from 15-18 subjects. TCRdb itself ran the 5' RACE reads through MiXCR, one entry per CDR3 protein. The sample has around 71,000 distinct CDR3 sequences; roughly an eighth are singletons. Time point in this sample: longitudinal time-point 1 (baseline). Where libraries were unsorted, they were derived from 2 million PBMCs stored at -80 degrees C. V was pared by 0 bases and J by 8 bases, with 2 bases of the junction left unmatched. This CDR3 comprises 14 residues. Germline lookup yields CDR1 SGHRS and CDR2 YFSETQ.

This TCR came from a female donor with HTLV-1-associated myelopathy (HAM/TSP). The sequencing input was PBMCs. The chain has TRBV5-1 and TRBJ1-4, with 9 bases matching TRBD1. The CDR3 sequence: CASSLGGQGEKLFF. CDR3 nucleotide sequence: TGCGCCAGCAGCTTGGGAGGACAGGGGGAAAAACTGTTTTTT.